A single sample gave rise to the 2 T cell receptor beta chains below, sequenced in a study of T cell clonotyping in hematopoietic cell transplantation. Measured with immunoSEQ multiplex PCR; TCRdb has only the in-frame clones, and not every one. Here the sample spans 25,000 to 35,000 clones, more than 85% being singletons. Time point of the sample: recipient sample about 28 days before transplant, after cytoreduction. The sequencing used peripheral blood mononuclear cells, collected before stem cell transplant. These receptors came from a man aged 45-60 years with acute myeloid leukemia. Some clones in this sample may be carry-over from other donors' samples.

The V call is TRBV29-1, the J call TRBJ1-4; D is possibly TRBD1 (6 bases). This CDR3 has 13 amino acids. Germline CDR1 and CDR2: SQVTM and ANQGSEA. V was trimmed by 5 bases and J by 6 bases, leaving 13 bases between them. The CDR3, as DNA: TGCAGCGTTATTGTGGGGGCGGATGAAAAACTGTTTTTT. Translating it yields CSVIVGADEKLFF.

The chain is built from TRBV6-5 and TRBJ2-5; D gene ambiguous. CDR1 and CDR2 (germline): MNHEY, SVGAGI. Trimming shortened V by 0 bases and J by 1 base, and 12 bases separated the two germline ends. CDR3 size: 16 residues. CDR3 DNA: TGTGCCAGCAGTTACTCGAGTGCCTGGGGCCAAGAGACCCAGTACTTC. Protein: CASSYSSAWGQETQYF.